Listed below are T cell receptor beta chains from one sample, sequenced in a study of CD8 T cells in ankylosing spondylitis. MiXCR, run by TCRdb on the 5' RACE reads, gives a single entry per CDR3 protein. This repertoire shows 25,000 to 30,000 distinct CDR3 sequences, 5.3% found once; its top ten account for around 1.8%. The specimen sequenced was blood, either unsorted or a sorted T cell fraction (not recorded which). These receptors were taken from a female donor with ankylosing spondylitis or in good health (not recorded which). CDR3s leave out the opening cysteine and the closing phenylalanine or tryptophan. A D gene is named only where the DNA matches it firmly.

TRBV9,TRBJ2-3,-,ASSPRLADTQY
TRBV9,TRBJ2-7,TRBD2,ASSVDAGGTYEQY
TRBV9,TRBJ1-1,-,ASSPGPGEDTEAF
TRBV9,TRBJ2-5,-,ASSDGNPPGHWEETQY
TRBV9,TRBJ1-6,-,ASSGERRNSPLH
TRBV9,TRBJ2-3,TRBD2,ASSASGGGDTQY
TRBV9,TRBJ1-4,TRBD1,ASSANQGANEKLF
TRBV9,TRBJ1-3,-,ASSEQDPLGNTIY
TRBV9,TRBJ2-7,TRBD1,ASSVTGTGEYEQY
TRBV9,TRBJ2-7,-,ASSVGGSRSSGEQY
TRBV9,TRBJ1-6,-,ASSVALGSNSPLH
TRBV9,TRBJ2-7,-,ASSVEVAGDLSYEQY
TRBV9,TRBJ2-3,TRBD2,ASSVAERERTDTQY
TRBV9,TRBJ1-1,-,ASKGEGSGNTEAF
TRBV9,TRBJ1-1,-,ASSVVVNTEAF
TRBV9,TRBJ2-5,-,ASSPYGLASAKETQY
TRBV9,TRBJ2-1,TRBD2,ASSVHSGSSYNEQF
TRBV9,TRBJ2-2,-,ASSVAGGTGTGELF
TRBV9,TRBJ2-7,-,ASSVDSGRNSYEQY
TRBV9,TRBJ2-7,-,ASSADPISYEQY
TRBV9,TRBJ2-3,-,ASSVGGLSRDTQY
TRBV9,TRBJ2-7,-,ASSAGTGTYEQY
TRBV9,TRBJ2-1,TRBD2,ASSAVAGGTHNEQF
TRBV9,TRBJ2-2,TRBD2,ASSLTSGSLGTGELF
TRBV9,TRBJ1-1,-,ASSVDYFTEAF
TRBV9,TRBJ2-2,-,ASSVDTYGGELF
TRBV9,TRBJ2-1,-,ASNPGQTTGLNEQF
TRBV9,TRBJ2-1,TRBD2,ASSVSSGIGVSYNEQF
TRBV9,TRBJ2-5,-,ASSAEGGDWETQY